The sequence of this T cell receptor beta chain was determined in a study of blood T cells in healthy people across ages. Then a second PCR, running roughly 7 to 11 cycles, was carried out with a sample-barcoded 5' primer and a J-beta primer mix. Every cDNA was tagged by a template-switch adaptor with 12 random nucleotides. TCRdb fed the 5' RACE reads into MiXCR, producing one record per CDR3 protein. The sample carries about 580,000 distinct CDR3 sequences, around 48% recorded once. As regards this clonotype: One base away lies a much larger clone, so this may be a sequencing read error.

Germline lookup yields CDR1 MNHNY and CDR2 SVGAGI (reference sequence). This CDR3 spans 15 amino acids. This chain uses TRBV6-6 with TRBJ2-4; 9 bases are a match to TRBD1. The J call could be wrong; TRBJ2-7 is a better fit for the DNA end. The receptor was derived from a man older than 75 in good health. The specimen sequenced was blood. This CDR3 is CASSSPGQGPSEQYF. As DNA, the CDR3 is TGTGCCAGCAGTTCCCCGGGACAGGGACCCAGCGAGCAGTACTTC.